The entry below gives a single T cell receptor (beta chain) sequence along with its context. Its antigen is unidentified. V lost 7 bases to trimming and J lost 1 base; unmatched junction nucleotides: 4. Germline CDR1 SQVTM, CDR2 ANQGSEA. There are 13 residues in the CDR3. Constant-segment primers served in 5'RACE that generated TCR alpha and TCR beta cDNA libraries bearing sample barcodes and UMIs. MiXCR was run by TCRdb on the 5' RACE reads, yielding one entry per CDR3 protein. The sample has hundreds of thousands of distinct CDR3 sequences, 25% to 30% seen once. This specimen belongs to a study of T-cell memory formation after mild COVID-19. About the research overall: TCR clusters were mostly donor specific. Study observations and caveats: From day 15 to 85, contracting clones were balanced between CD4 and CD8, whereas later expanders leaned toward CD4+. CD4+ clones that contracted lay mainly in CM and EM; CD8+ ones lay in EMRA.

V usage is TRBV29-1 and J usage is TRBJ2-3; TRBD2 aligns across 8 bases. The TCR originated in an adult woman who had mild COVID-19 (a few samples of this study predate the infection). Cell type and time point are not known. The specimen sequenced was PBMCs or a T cell subset sorted from them (not recorded which). DNA for the CDR3: TGCAGCGACTCAGCGGGGGGCACAGATACGCAGTATTTT. Protein: CSDSAGGTDTQYF.